Shown below are 18 T cell receptor beta chains from a single sample sequenced in a study of T-cell memory formation after mild COVID-19. MiXCR was run by TCRdb on the 5' RACE reads, yielding one entry per CDR3 protein. This repertoire shows about half a million distinct CDR3 sequences, about 20% found once; its top ten account for about 12%. Sequences were obtained from PBMCs or a T cell subset sorted from them (not recorded which). Receptors originate from an adult woman who had mild COVID-19 (a few samples of this study predate the infection). Cell type and time point are not known.

The chain is built from TRBV5-1 and TRBJ2-1; 7 bases line up with TRBD1. This CDR3 comprises 15 residues. Per germline, CDR1 SGHRS and CDR2 YFSETQ. Trimming took 5 bases from V and 5 from J; bases not matched to a gene: 10. In nucleotides, the CDR3 is TGCGCCAGCAGGATTGAGGGGACAGCCCACAATGAGCAGTTCTTC. Translating it yields CASRIEGTAHNEQFF.

This chain joins TRBV30 and TRBJ1-6; TRBD1 agrees at 10 bases. Germline assignment: CDR1 GTSNPN and CDR2 SVGIG (reference sequence). The CDR3 runs to 15 residues. J was trimmed by 8 bases and V by 4 bases; bases with no gene match: 8. CDR3: CAWTRGGQGYSPLHF. The CDR3 nucleotides read TGTGCCTGGACTCGGGGGGGACAGGGGTATTCACCCCTCCACTTT.

J is TRBJ2-7 and V is TRBV7-8, with D possibly matching TRBD2 (5 bases). The V and J ends lost 5 bases and 4 bases respectively, with 18 bases between them. The length of the CDR3 is 15 residues. Per the germline V gene, CDR1 is SGHVS and CDR2 is FQNEAQ. The CDR3 DNA follows: TGTGCCAGCAGCGCCGGACCCGCCGGGGTGTACGAGCAGTACTTC. Protein sequence: CASSAGPAGVYEQYF. The complete variable domain, with remaining parts taken from reference TRBV7-8 and TRBJ2-7, reads GAGVSQSPRYKVAKRGQDVALRCDPISGHVSLFWYQQALGQGPEFLTYFQNEAQLDKSGLPSDRFFAERPEGSVSTLKIQRTQQEDSAVYLCASSAGPAGVYEQYFGPGTRLTVT.

This clonotype was detected only a few times. This chain connects TRBV12-3 or TRBV12-4 to TRBJ2-1, with TRBD2 matching 9 bases. Trimming cost V 5 bases and J 7 bases; bases outside gene matches: 9. The CDR3 is made up of 15 amino acids. This CDR3 reads CASSPRASGMNEQFF. The CDR3 nucleotides are TGTGCCAGCAGTCCGAGGGCTAGCGGGATGAATGAGCAGTTCTTC.

The CDR3 DNA is TGTGCCACCAGTGACCCCGGGACTAGCGGGAGAGTGGATGAGCAGTTCTTC. This gives the protein CATSDPGTSGRVDEQFF. The gene calls are TRBV24-1 and TRBJ2-1, with TRBD2 identical over 14 bases. Trimming removed 4 bases from V and 8 bases from J; junction bases left unmatched: 9. This CDR3 is 17 amino acids long. Germline loops: CDR1 KGHDR, CDR2 SFDVKD.

This clonotype came up a few times. This sequence joins TRBV4-1 and TRBJ2-3; D unclear. The CDR3 totals 14 residues. With 1 base removed from V and 2 bases from J, the gap between germline ends came to 7 bases. Looked up from germline, CDR1 is MGHRA and CDR2 is YSYEKL. For the CDR3, the DNA is TGCGCCAGCAGCCAAGGAACAGTCACAGATACGCAGTATTTT. It codes for CASSQGTVTDTQYF.

This clonotype was recorded a few times. The chain employs TRBV12-3 or TRBV12-4 and TRBJ2-5; D is perhaps TRBD2 (6 bases). This CDR3 has 15 amino acids. Trimming removed 3 bases at V and 1 base at J, with 12 bases between. CDR3 in DNA: TGTGCCAGCAGTTTTTCATGGCGGGGCCAAGAGACCCAGTACTTC. The encoded protein is CASSFSWRGQETQYF.

Concerning this clonotype: It may be a read error: a sequence one base away is much more abundant. The V and J genes are TRBV2 and TRBJ1-1; D is possibly TRBD1 (6 bases). V lost 4 bases to trimming and J lost 3 bases, with 9 bases between them. The germline CDR1 and CDR2 sequences are SNHLY and FYNNEI. The CDR3 is made up of 13 amino acids. DNA of the CDR3: TGTGCCAGCAGTGTAACAGGGTACACTGAAGCTTTCTTT. It is translated as CASSVTGYTEAFF.

V and J are TRBV9 and TRBJ2-1; 7 bases map to TRBD2. This CDR3 region has 14 residues. V lost 0 bases and J lost 7; bases outside the gene matches: 4. From germline, CDR1 is SGDLS and CDR2 YYNGEE. The CDR3 is CASSVVLAGNEQFF. CDR3 nucleotides: TGTGCCAGCAGCGTAGTTTTAGCGGGTAATGAGCAGTTCTTC.

The V call is TRBV6-2 or TRBV6-3, the J call TRBJ2-7; 11 bases fit TRBD1. The CDR3 has 16 amino acids. J gave up 2 bases and V 1 base, and 4 bases lay outside the gene matches. Germline V gene lookup returns CDR1 MNHEY and CDR2 SVGEGT. This chain's CDR3 is CASSYYRDRGTYEQYF. CDR3 sequence (DNA): TGTGCCAGCAGTTACTACCGGGACAGGGGGACCTACGAGCAGTACTTC.

This clonotype was found a few times. V is TRBV9 and J is TRBJ2-5; D could derive from TRBD1 or TRBD2 (6 bases each). Deletions cut 0 bases from V and 5 bases from J, with 14 bases between. The germline V gene has CDR1 SGDLS and CDR2 YYNGEE. The CDR3 runs to 15 residues. The CDR3 loop is CASSVASWRGETQYF. The CDR3 DNA sequence: TGTGCCAGCAGCGTAGCCTCGTGGAGGGGGGAGACCCAGTACTTC.

The genes are TRBV5-1 and TRBJ1-1; D is ambiguous. CDR3 size: 12 residues. The V gene's germline CDR1 is SGHRS and CDR2 YFSETQ. V was pared by 7 bases and J by 0 bases, with 7 bases between. The CDR3 DNA reads as TGCGCCAGCGGGTACGTGAACACTGAAGCTTTCTTT. Translation gives CASGYVNTEAFF.

This clonotype was recorded a few times. The V and J genes are TRBV24-1 and TRBJ2-1; 13 bases agree with TRBD2. Germline V gene lookup returns CDR1 KGHDR and CDR2 SFDVKD. V lost 6 bases and J lost 1; bases outside the gene matches: 5. The CDR3 covers 17 residues. Here the CDR3 DNA reads TGTGCCACCAGTCCGACTAGCGGGAGGCCATCCTACAATGAGCAGTTCTTC. Its protein product is CATSPTSGRPSYNEQFF.

In this sample, this clonotype turned up many times. The V call is TRBV20-1, the J call TRBJ2-7; 8 positions agree with TRBD2. Germline loops: CDR1 DFQATT, CDR2 SNEGSKA (reference sequence). V was pared by 5 bases and J by 0 bases, with 6 bases of the junction left unmatched. The CDR3 extends over 14 amino acids. The CDR3 spells CSAYRGGYSYEQYF. The DNA for the CDR3 is TGCAGTGCTTATCGGGGGGGGTACTCCTACGAGCAGTACTTC.

The chain links TRBV11-2 to TRBJ2-2; D perhaps matches TRBD2 (5 bases). In germline, CDR1 is SGHAT, CDR2 FQNNGV. This CDR3 contains 13 residues. V was pared by 5 bases and J by 10 bases, with 14 bases between. The CDR3 protein is CASSREARAELFF. CDR3 coding DNA: TGTGCCAGCAGCCGAGAAGCGCGGGCGGAGCTGTTTTTT. The variable domain in full, completed from reference TRBV11-2 and TRBJ2-2, reads EAGVAQSPRYKIIEKRQSVAFWCNPISGHATLYWYQQILGQGPKLLIQFQNNGVVDDSQLPKDRFSAERLKGVDSTLKIQPAKLEDSAVYLCASSREARAELFFGEGSRLTVL.

This clonotype turned up a few times. The chain links TRBV24-1 to TRBJ2-3; D gene unclear. CDR1 is KGHDR, CDR2 SFDVKD, per germline. This CDR3 is built from 17 residues. The V end was cut by 9 bases, the J end by 2 bases, with 23 bases between. In nucleotides, the CDR3 is TGTGCCACCGGAGACGGGTCTTTTTTTGGATACACAGATACGCAGTATTTT. Translated: CATGDGSFFGYTDTQYF.

This chain connects TRBV11-2 to TRBJ2-1, with 10 bases matching TRBD2. CDR3 size: 16 residues. The ends lost 1 base at V and 7 bases at J; junction bases unmatched: 7. Per germline, CDR1 SGHAT and CDR2 FQNNGV. The CDR3 DNA sequence: TGTGCCAGCAGCTTAGTAGTAGCGGGGGGCCCGAATGAGCAGTTCTTC. This gives the protein CASSLVVAGGPNEQFF.

This clonotype was seen many times. The chain links TRBV12-3 or TRBV12-4 to TRBJ2-1; D ambiguous. CDR3 length equals 12 residues. Trimming removed 3 bases from V and 11 bases from J, with 11 bases in between. CDR3 amino acids: CASSLGSRKQFF. Here the CDR3 DNA reads TGTGCCAGCAGTTTGGGCAGTCGAAAGCAGTTCTTC.